The sequence of this T cell receptor (beta chain) was determined in a study of cytomegalovirus exposure and HLA in healthy donors. General study results and limits: TRBV6-2, TRBV6-3 and some other V segments were unresolvable in 87-base-pair reads.

Donors counted as nominally healthy when sampled, yet unrecorded immune exposures were likely. It was with 60 Vbeta and 13 Jbeta primers that the PCR ran. Measured with immunoSEQ multiplex PCR; TCRdb has only the in-frame clones, and not every one. The table has 55,000 to 75,000 clones, approximately 82% seen once. Comments on this clone: Its antigen is as yet unknown.

The CDR3 totals 11 residues. The ends were cut back, 1 base at V and 10 bases at J, with 8 bases in the middle. Per the germline V gene, CDR1 is DFQATT and CDR2 is SNEGSKA (reference sequence). The source of this sequence is a girl aged 5-17 years in good health and CMV-seropositive. The J gene is TRBJ2-1, the V gene TRBV20-1; D may be TRBD2 (6 bases). The sequenced material came from PBMCs. The CDR3 region is CSARALAEQFF. CDR3 DNA sequence: TGCAGTGCTAGAGCTCTAGCGGAGCAGTTCTTC.